This T cell receptor beta chain comes out of a study of shared clonotypes between healthy human individuals. Notes on the study in general: Among non-shared clonotypes, generation probabilities were lower than among those shared by all four donors.

Libraries were prepared by immunoSEQ multiplex PCR; TCRdb keeps only in-frame clonotypes and omits some of them. The data contain millions of clones, over 90% of them seen just once; the ten biggest clones take up 0.39%. CD45RA+ naive and CD45RA-negative memory subsets were separated from CD4+ cells. As to this clone: Its antigen is not identified.

What was sequenced was naive CD4+ T cells from PBMCs. Subset indicated: CD45RA+ positively selected. This TCR was recovered from a man aged 18-30 years in good health. Some clones in this sample may be carry-over from other donors' samples.

The CDR3 here is CSVEDFPSGGDEQFF. CDR3 nucleotide sequence: TGCAGCGTTGAAGATTTTCCTAGCGGGGGGGATGAGCAGTTCTTC. The chain is built from TRBV29-1 and TRBJ2-1; 12 bases agree with TRBD2. CDR1 SQVTM and CDR2 ANQGSEA come from the germline V gene. V gave up 0 bases and J gave up 8 bases; unmatched junction bases: 5. The CDR3 contains 15 residues.